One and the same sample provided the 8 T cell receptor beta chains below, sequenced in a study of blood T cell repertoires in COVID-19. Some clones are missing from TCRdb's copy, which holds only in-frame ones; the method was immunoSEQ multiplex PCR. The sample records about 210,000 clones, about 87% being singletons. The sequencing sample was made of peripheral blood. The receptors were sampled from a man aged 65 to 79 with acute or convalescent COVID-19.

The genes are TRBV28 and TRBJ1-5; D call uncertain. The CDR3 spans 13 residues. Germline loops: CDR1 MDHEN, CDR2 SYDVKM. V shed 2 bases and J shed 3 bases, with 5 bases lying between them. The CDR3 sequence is CASSLMYNQPQHF. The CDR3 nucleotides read TGTGCCAGCAGTTTAATGTACAATCAGCCCCAGCATTTT.

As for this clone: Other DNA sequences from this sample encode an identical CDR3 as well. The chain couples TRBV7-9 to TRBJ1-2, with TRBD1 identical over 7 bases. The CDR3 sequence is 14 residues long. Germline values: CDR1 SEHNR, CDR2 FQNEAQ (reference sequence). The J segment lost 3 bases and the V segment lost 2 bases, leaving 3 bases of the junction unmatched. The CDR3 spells CASSLNRGDYGYTF. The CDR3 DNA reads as TGTGCCAGCAGCTTAAACAGGGGAGACTATGGCTACACCTTC.

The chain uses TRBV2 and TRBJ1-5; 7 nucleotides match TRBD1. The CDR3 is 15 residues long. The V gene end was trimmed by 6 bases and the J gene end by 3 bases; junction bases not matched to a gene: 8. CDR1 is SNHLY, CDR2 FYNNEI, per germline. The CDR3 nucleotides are TGTGCCAGCAGCGAACAGACAGGGATCAATCAGCCCCAGCATTTT. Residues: CASSEQTGINQPQHF.

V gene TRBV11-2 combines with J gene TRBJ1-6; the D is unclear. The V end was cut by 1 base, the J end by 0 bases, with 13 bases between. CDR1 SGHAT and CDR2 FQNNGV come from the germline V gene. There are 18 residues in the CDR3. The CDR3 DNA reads TGTGCCAGCAGCTTAGCCCTGACACAAAGCTCCTATAATTCACCCCTCCACTTT. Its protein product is CASSLALTQSSYNSPLHF.

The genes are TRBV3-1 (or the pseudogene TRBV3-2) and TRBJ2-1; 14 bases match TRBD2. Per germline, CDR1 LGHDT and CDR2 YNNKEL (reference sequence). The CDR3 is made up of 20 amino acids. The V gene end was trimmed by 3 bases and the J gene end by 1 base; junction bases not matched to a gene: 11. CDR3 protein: CASSHRTGLAGEGSYNEQFF. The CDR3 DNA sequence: TGTGCCAGCAGCCATCGCACGGGACTAGCGGGAGAAGGGTCCTACAATGAGCAGTTCTTC.

CDR3 in amino acids: CASSLSGANTGELFF. For the CDR3, the DNA is TGCGCCAGCAGCCTTAGCGGGGCGAACACCGGGGAGCTGTTTTTT. The chain recombines TRBV4-3 with TRBJ2-2; 8 nucleotides match TRBD2. Per the germline V gene, CDR1 is LGHNA and CDR2 is YSLEER. CDR3 length equals 15 residues. V trimming: 4 bases; J trimming: 0 bases; junction bases outside the gene matches: 1.

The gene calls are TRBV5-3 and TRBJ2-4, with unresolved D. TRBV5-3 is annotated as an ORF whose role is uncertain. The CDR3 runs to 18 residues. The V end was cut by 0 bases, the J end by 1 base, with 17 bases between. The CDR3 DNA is TGTGCCAGAAGCTTGGCGAGGTCCCCAAAGGCTGCCAAAAACATTCAGTACTTC. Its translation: CARSLARSPKAAKNIQYF.

The CDR3 DNA is TGTGCCAGCAGCTGGGGGGGCGGGTACGCAGATACGCAGTATTTT. Its protein is CASSWGGGYADTQYF. The V call is TRBV27, the J call TRBJ2-3; a possible D gene is TRBD2 (7 bases). Looked up from germline, CDR1 is MNHEY and CDR2 is SMNVEV (reference sequence). V was pared by 6 bases and J by 4 bases, with 17 bases between. The length of the CDR3 is 15 residues.